This T cell receptor beta chain was recovered during a study of shared clonotypes between healthy human individuals. The donors were adults (healthy and HIV-negative) with no recent acute infections or vaccinations. The length of the CDR3 is 13 residues. Losses at the gene ends were 1 base for V and 4 bases for J; bases not matched to a gene: 1. Germline V gene data show CDR1 as SGHDT and CDR2 as YYEEEE. With regard to this clone: Antigen unknown.

Execution of the assay was at deep level. Using immunoSEQ multiplex PCR, the repertoire was profiled, and TCRdb retains in-frame clones only, with some absent. The sample carries about 110,000 clones, about 71% recorded once. Study-wide points: Deeper or shallower sequencing was expected to change how clonotypes are shared among donors.

The V call is TRBV5-6, the J call TRBJ2-5; 7 bases map to TRBD1. The sequencing input was memory CD8+ T cells sorted from blood. Subset here: CD45RO+ cells pooled with CCR7-negative TemRA cells. This receptor was identified in a woman aged 25 to 39 in good health. The CDR3 here is CASSLYRGETQYF. The CDR3 DNA follows: TGTGCCAGCAGCTTGTACAGGGGAGAGACCCAGTACTTC.